This TCR beta chain was identified during a study of blood T cell repertoires in COVID-19. Study information: T cells, B-cell-depleted T cells, or PBMCs supplied cDNA or gDNA.

The germline gives CDR1 SGHKS, CDR2 YYEKEE (reference sequence). This CDR3 is built from 14 residues. Trimming stripped 1 base from V and 5 bases from J, with 12 bases between. In the source study's methods: Estimation of nucleated cell counts was performed using reference gene primer amplification. Method: immunoSEQ multiplex PCR; TCRdb's copy keeps in-frame clones and lacks some. Clone size and the V and J calls come from that table; the DNA yielded D and trimming. The repertoire holds approximately 84,000 clones, with just under 80% as singletons. The V gene is TRBV5-5, the J gene TRBJ1-1; D perhaps matches TRBD1 (6 bases). The specimen was peripheral blood. This TCR derives from a human donor in a cohort sampled during active COVID-19. The CDR3 sequence: CASSLLQGSTEAFF. CDR3 sequence (DNA): TGTGCCAGCAGCTTGTTACAGGGTAGTACTGAAGCTTTCTTT.